This T cell receptor beta chain is from a study of regulatory T cells in long-lasting Graves disease. Building of the TCR beta libraries involved iRepertoire HTBI primers and Arm-PCR of CDR3 regions. TCRdb reprocessed the multiplex PCR reads via MiXCR and lists one record per CDR3 protein. The table records hundreds of thousands of distinct CDR3 sequences, roughly 12% of them present only once. Described time point: newly diagnosed GD, antithyroid drugs for less than 3 months. Researchers made the TCR library from RNA that was extracted from PBMCs. This CDR3 is 14 amino acids long. Trimming took off 4 bases at V and 5 bases at J, with 13 bases between the two ends. Per germline, CDR1 SGHTA and CDR2 FQGNSA. A single count supports this clonotype. A much bigger clone sits one base away, suggesting this may be a read error. In addition, the sample was reused for a study of T cells in Graves' hyperthyroidism and ophthalmopathy.

The specimen comprised peripheral blood mononuclear cells (PBMCs), sampled at new diagnosis, from a patient treated with antithyroid drugs. The TCR originated in a young man with Graves disease. V is TRBV7-2 and J is TRBJ2-3, with D maybe TRBD1 (6 bases). CDR3 loop: CASSSNARGDTQYF. The CDR3 region has the DNA TGTGCCAGCAGCTCCAATGCCAGGGGAGATACGCAGTATTTT.